This T cell receptor beta chain derives from a study of shared clonotypes between healthy human individuals. Whole-study context: Three CD4 naive, three CD4 memory, two CD8 naive and one CD8 memory plate were used per donor. Points from the study as a whole: The study drew on few donors, limiting represented genetic and exposure-history diversity.

TCRdb's table, derived via immunoSEQ multiplex PCR, lists solely in-frame clones and lacks some. This sample yields 850,000 to 1,200,000 clones, of which roughly 80% are seen a single time; approximately 1.5% belongs to the top ten. This clone was recorded a few times. Its cognate antigen is unknown. Germline V gives CDR1 SEHNR, CDR2 FQNEAQ (reference sequence). Trimming stripped 1 base from V and 3 bases from J, with 10 bases between. There are 14 residues in the CDR3. This TCR was recovered from a young man in good health. The V and J genes are TRBV7-9 and TRBJ2-7; D possibly corresponds to TRBD1 (5 bases). Sample: memory CD4+ T cells sorted from blood. Indicated subset: CD45RA-negative fraction. CDR3 nucleotide sequence: TGTGCCAGCAGCTTAGGACAGTTGAGCTACGAGCAGTACTTC. This codes for CASSLGQLSYEQYF. Filled out from reference TRBV7-9 and TRBJ2-7, the complete variable domain reads DTGVSQNPRHKITKRGQNVTFRCDPISEHNRLYWYRQTLGQGPEFLTYFQNEAQLEKSRLLSDRFSAERPKGSFSTLEIQRTEQGDSAMYLCASSLGQLSYEQYFGPGTRLTVT.